These T cell receptor beta chains were read from a single sample in a study of T cells in localized non-small cell lung cancer. Sequencing was performed with immunoSEQ multiplex PCR; in TCRdb, only in-frame clones are kept and a portion is missing. The sample includes over 70,000 clones, approximately 90% of them seen just once. This specimen consisted of PBMCs, obtained before any cancer treatment. The receptors were sampled from a woman aged 35-75 years with stage II squamous cell lung carcinoma. Both conserved end residues are part of each CDR3. The D gene is left open where the match is weak.

D	V	J	CDR3	DNA
TRBD2	TRBV6-5	TRBJ2-1	CASRYSPTSGAGEQFF	TGTGCCAGCAGATACTCCCCTACTAGCGGTGCAGGAGAGCAGTTCTTC
.	TRBV6-1	TRBJ1-1	CASSEVGKRPEAFF	TGTGCCAGCAGTGAAGTGGGTAAGCGACCTGAAGCTTTCTTT
TRBD1	TRBV30	TRBJ1-1	CAWTSGGADTEAFF	TGTGCCTGGACCTCAGGGGGCGCGGACACTGAAGCTTTCTTT
.	TRBV9	TRBJ1-2	CASSAHHVAGLLNGYTF	TGTGCCAGCAGCGCCCACCACGTAGCCGGGTTACTCAATGGCTACACCTTC
.	TRBV6-5	TRBJ2-2	CASSYGATGELFF	TGTGCCAGTAGTTACGGGGCCACCGGGGAGCTGTTTTTT
TRBD1	TRBV5-4	TRBJ1-1	CASSSFRDSLKAFF	TGTGCCAGCAGCTCTTTCCGGGACAGTCTTAAAGCTTTCTTT
.	TRBV7-9	TRBJ1-3	CASSSRAYTIYF	TGTGCCAGCAGCTCCCGGGCTTACACCATATATTTT
.	TRBV15	TRBJ2-2	CATSRDRHTALSNTGELFF	TGTGCCACCAGCAGAGATCGGCATACGGCTTTATCGAACACCGGGGAGCTGTTTTTT
.	TRBV11-3	TRBJ2-3	CASSSTPDTQYF	TGTGCCAGCAGCTCGACCCCCGATACGCAGTATTTT
TRBD2	TRBV6-1	TRBJ2-3	CASSATSGGTTGTQYF	TGTGCCAGCAGTGCGACTAGCGGGGGCACGACAGGTACGCAGTATTTT
TRBD1	TRBV4-1	TRBJ1-4	CASSQPTGGLSQRDEKLFF	TGCGCCAGCAGCCAACCTACAGGGGGACTCAGCCAGAGGGATGAAAAACTGTTTTTT
.	TRBV11-1	TRBJ2-1	CASSLGMVGYNEQFF	TGTGCCAGCAGCTTGGGGATGGTGGGGTACAATGAGCAGTTCTTC
.	TRBV9	TRBJ2-1	CASSKLRQGHLYNEQFF	TGTGCCAGCAGCAAGCTTAGGCAGGGTCACCTCTACAATGAGCAGTTCTTC
.	TRBV15	TRBJ2-5	CATSREYRTTGYF	TGTGCCACCAGCAGAGAATATCGGACCACCGGGTACTTC
.	TRBV7-2	TRBJ1-5	CASSLGAGANQPQHF	TGTGCCAGCAGCTTAGGGGCAGGGGCTAATCAGCCCCAGCATTTT
.	TRBV7-2	TRBJ2-5	CASSLQAAGSKETQYF	TGTGCCAGCAGCTTACAGGCAGCCGGATCAAAAGAGACCCAGTACTTC
.	TRBV6-5	TRBJ2-3	CASSLSRITDTQYF	TGTGCCAGCAGTTTGTCGAGGATCACAGATACGCAGTATTTT
.	TRBV5-6	TRBJ1-6	CASSFSGGYNSPLHF	TGTGCCAGCAGCTTCTCAGGCGGCTATAATTCACCCCTCCACTTT
.	TRBV10-2	TRBJ1-2	CASSESGNYGYTF	TGCGCCAGCAGTGAGTCTGGTAACTATGGCTACACCTTC
.	TRBV7-6	TRBJ2-3	CASSLLSSASTDTQYF	TGTGCCAGCAGCTTACTGTCTAGCGCTAGCACAGATACGCAGTATTTT
.	TRBV2	TRBJ1-4	CASSEYIQGEKLFF	TGTGCCAGCAGTGAATACATCCAGGGTGAAAAACTGTTTTTT
.	TRBV27	TRBJ2-7	CASSKTIGLEQYF	TGTGCCAGCAGTAAAACGATCGGGCTCGAGCAGTACTTC
.	TRBV5-6	TRBJ2-3	CASSLAATLRVTQYF	TGTGCCAGCAGCTTGGCTGCGACCCTAAGGGTTACGCAGTATTTT
.	TRBV27	TRBJ1-1	CASSLLTGSEAFF	TGTGCCAGCAGTCTCCTCACGGGATCTGAAGCTTTCTTT